Listed below are T cell receptor beta chains from one sample, sequenced in a study of blood T cells in healthy people across ages. TCRdb fed the 5' RACE reads into MiXCR, producing one record per CDR3 protein. The sample records fewer than 2,000,000 distinct CDR3 sequences, about 35% being singletons. The specimen was blood. The source is a woman between 25 and 40 years old in good health. Both conserved end residues are part of each CDR3. D genes are given only for firm matches. Clone size is not always given. Where it is, it says once, few, many or a class for expanded clones.

TRBV7-2,TRBD1,TRBJ1-1,NA,TGTGCCAGCAGCCGCCTACAGGGGCGGACTGAAGCTTTCTTT,CASSRLQGRTEAFF
TRBV27,TRBD1,TRBJ1-1,few,TGTGCCAGCAGCGTGACAGGGATTATTACTGAAGCTTTCTTT,CASSVTGIITEAFF
TRBV3-1,TRBD1,TRBJ1-2,few,TGTGCCAGCAGCCAAGAGGGGCAGGGGGCTGGCTACACCTTC,CASSQEGQGAGYTF
TRBV5-1,TRBD1,TRBJ2-7,few,TGCGCCAGCAACTCAGTAGACAGGGGCATCTACGAGCAGTACTTC,CASNSVDRGIYEQYF
TRBV29-1,NA,TRBJ1-1,NA,TGCAGCGTCAAAGGGCCGACTGAAGCTTTCTTT,CSVKGPTEAFF
TRBV7-9,NA,TRBJ2-2,NA,TGTGCCAGCAGTCGAGGGCGACAGTCGAACACCGGGGAGCTGTTTTTT,CASSRGRQSNTGELFF
TRBV12-3/TRBV12-4,TRBD1,TRBJ1-1,NA,TGTGCCAGCAGTGAACTTGGGACAGGGGACACTGAAGCTTTCTTT,CASSELGTGDTEAFF
TRBV7-3,TRBD1,TRBJ1-1,NA,TGTGCCAGCAGCTCCCAGGGGGGCGTCAGCAACACTGAAACTTTCTTT,CASSSQGGVSNTETFF
TRBV11-2,NA,TRBJ2-5,few,TGTGCCAGCAGCTCAGGGGACCCTTTGCAAGAGACCCAGTACTTC,CASSSGDPLQETQYF
TRBV10-3,TRBD2,TRBJ2-3,NA,TGTGCCATCGGTGACGGACTAGCGGGAGCCTATACCTCTAGCACAGATACGCAGTATTTT,CAIGDGLAGAYTSSTDTQYF
TRBV20-1,NA,TRBJ2-1,few,TGCAGTGCTAGCCCAATGACGGGAGAAAACTACAATGAGCAGTTCTTC,CSASPMTGENYNEQFF
TRBV18,TRBD1,TRBJ2-7,few,TGTGCCAGCTCACCCCCCGGGACAGGGGCGGAGGAGCAGTACTTC,CASSPPGTGAEEQYF
TRBV6-1,TRBD1,TRBJ2-7,many,TGTGCCAGCAGGGACAGGGGGGCCTACGAGCAGTACTTC,CASRDRGAYEQYF